These 26 T cell receptor beta chains share one sample of origin, sequenced in a study of T cell responses to AZD1222 COVID-19 vaccine. Repertoires were generated with immunoSEQ multiplex PCR, while TCRdb's copy carries only in-frame clones and drops some. The sample lists about 150,000 clones; approximately 90% were seen once. Here the sequenced sample was peripheral blood, taken 28 days after the second AZD1222 dose. Receptors originate from an adult who received the AZD1222 COVID-19 vaccine.

The chain uses TRBV5-1 and TRBJ1-4; 12 bases fit TRBD1. Germline trimming cut 4 bases from V and 4 bases from J; bases unmatched to any gene: 5. CDR1 and CDR2 from the germline V gene are SGHRS and YFSETQ. This CDR3 region has 16 residues. The CDR3 loop reads CASSMGQGAGNEKLFF. DNA of the CDR3: TGCGCCAGCAGCATGGGACAGGGGGCGGGTAATGAAAAACTGTTTTTT.

The table lists this clone with a few counts. V is TRBV12-1 and J is TRBJ1-6; the table's D call of TRBD1 was not tested on the DNA. TRBV12-1 represents a pseudogene. The CDR3 length is 18 residues. The CDR3 loop is CASSFGQTNWGYNSPLHF. For the CDR3, the DNA is TGTGCCAGCAGCTTTGGACAGACAAACTGGGGCTATAATTCACCCCTCCACTTT.

The chain carries TRBV2 and TRBJ2-5; D remains unclear. Trimming removed 5 bases at V and 0 bases at J, with 7 bases between. The CDR3 spans 13 residues. Germline V gene lookup returns CDR1 SNHLY and CDR2 FYNNEI. The CDR3 DNA reads as TGTGCCAGCAGTCCCCCGCACCAAGAGACCCAGTACTTC. It is translated as CASSPPHQETQYF.

The J gene is TRBJ2-6, the V gene TRBV7-8; D gene ambiguous. There are 14 residues in the CDR3. Germline-derived CDR1 and CDR2 are SGHVS and FQNEAQ. V lost 3 bases and J 4 bases, leaving 7 bases between the germline ends. CDR3 nucleotides: TGTGCCAGCAGCTTGCTTGTGGGGGCCAACGTCCTGACTTTC. Protein: CASSLLVGANVLTF. The variable domain in full, completed from reference TRBV7-8 and TRBJ2-6, reads GAGVSQSPRYKVAKRGQDVALRCDPISGHVSLFWYQQALGQGPEFLTYFQNEAQLDKSGLPSDRFFAERPEGSVSTLKIQRTQQEDSAVYLCASSLLVGANVLTFGAGSRLTVL.

The chain uses TRBV10-3 and TRBJ2-7, with a weak D call TRBD2 (6 bases). Trimming pared 0 bases from V and 1 base from J, leaving 10 bases between. The V gene's germline CDR1 is ENHRY and CDR2 SYGVKD. CDR3 length: 15 residues. The CDR3 protein is CAISESLAGSYEQYF. The CDR3 DNA follows: TGTGCCATCAGTGAGTCACTAGCAGGGTCCTACGAGCAGTACTTC.

The chain links TRBV11-1 to TRBJ2-5; TRBD2 might be the D (5 bases). This CDR3 contains 13 residues. Germline CDR1 and CDR2: SGHAT and FQDESV (reference sequence). Deletions cut 1 base from V and 5 bases from J, with 8 bases between. CDR3 sequence: CASSLVGEETQYF. CDR3 in DNA: TGTGCCAGCAGCTTAGTTGGGGAGGAGACCCAGTACTTC. Full variable domain (missing parts from reference TRBV11-1 and TRBJ2-5): EAEVAQSPRYKITEKSQAVAFWCDPISGHATLYWYRQILGQGPELLVQFQDESVVDDSQLPKDRFSAERLKGVDSTLKIQPAELGDSAMYLCASSLVGEETQYFGPGTRLLVL.

This clone was seen a few times. V is TRBV13 and J is TRBJ1-1; D is perhaps TRBD1 (5 bases). Per germline, CDR1 PRHDT and CDR2 FYEKMQ (reference sequence). The V gene lost 6 bases and the J gene lost 0 bases, with 8 bases spanning the gap. This CDR3 is built from 13 residues. The CDR3 sequence: CASRGPLNTEAFF. The CDR3 DNA sequence: TGTGCCAGCAGGGGGCCTTTGAACACTGAAGCTTTCTTT.

The chain couples TRBV2 to TRBJ2-5; TRBD2 is a possible D gene (6 bases). The germline CDR1 and CDR2 sequences are SNHLY and FYNNEI. CDR3 length: 13 residues. Trimming left V 4 bases short and J 4 bases short, with 10 bases between. The CDR3 region has the DNA TGTGCCAGCAGTGCTCCAGCGGGAGAGACCCAGTACTTC. It specifies CASSAPAGETQYF.

The genes are TRBV19 and TRBJ1-2, with D possibly being TRBD1 (5 bases). Trimming shortened V by 7 bases and J by 5 bases, and 17 bases separated the two germline ends. The CDR3 runs to 14 residues. Germline CDR1 and CDR2: LNHDA and SQIVND (reference sequence). The CDR3 nucleotides are TGTGCCAGTACCTGGGGCCGGAGTGAATATGGCTACACCTTC. Encoded protein: CASTWGRSEYGYTF.

The chain recombines TRBV10-3 with TRBJ2-5; the match to TRBD1 covers 8 bases. Trimming at V came to 0 bases and at J to 5 bases, leaving 14 bases not matched to a gene. CDR1 is ENHRY, CDR2 SYGVKD, per germline. The CDR3 runs to 18 residues. The CDR3 DNA reads TGTGCCATCAGTGAGTCGATGGGTGTCCAGGGGGCTGGGGAGACCCAGTACTTC. Translated: CAISESMGVQGAGETQYF.

The chain employs TRBV7-2 and TRBJ1-6; D is possibly TRBD1 (6 bases). Per germline, CDR1 SGHTA and CDR2 FQGNSA. The CDR3 has 13 amino acids. V was trimmed by 8 bases and J by 11 bases, leaving 16 bases between them. The CDR3, as DNA: TGTGCCAGCGTAGCTACAGGGTATCCACCCCTCCACTTT. It translates to CASVATGYPPLHF.

As concerns this clone: A junction boundary mismatches the germline segment, possibly from a read error. The chain carries TRBV19 and TRBJ1-2, with D perhaps TRBD1 (5 bases). The CDR3 has 15 residues. Germline loops: CDR1 LNHDA, CDR2 SQIVND (reference sequence). CDR3 loop: CVSTRTTGLIYGYTF. The CDR3 DNA is TGTGTCAGTACCCGGACCACAGGCCTCATTTATGGCTACACCTTC.

This clone was counted only a few times. The chain employs TRBV6-6 and TRBJ2-7; D unresolved. Trimming cost V 2 bases and J 2 bases, with 4 bases left between them. This CDR3 region has 12 residues. Germline V lookup: CDR1 MNHNY, CDR2 SVGAGI (reference sequence). The CDR3 sequence is CASSYNPYEQYF. In nucleotides, the CDR3 is TGTGCCAGCAGTTACAATCCCTACGAGCAGTACTTC.

The rearrangement uses TRBV10-3 and TRBJ2-5, with D unresolved. Germline V CDR1 and CDR2: ENHRY, SYGVKD. Trimming shortened V by 6 bases and J by 4 bases, and 24 bases separated the two germline ends. The CDR3 length is 17 residues. CDR3 in amino acids: CAIRPAPPGQRRETQYF. In DNA form, the CDR3 reads TGTGCCATCAGGCCTGCCCCCCCCGGGCAAAGGCGAGAGACCCAGTACTTC.

The chain links TRBV9 to TRBJ1-6; D is perhaps TRBD1 (6 bases). Germline V gene sequence: CDR1 SGDLS, CDR2 YYNGEE. The CDR3 covers 15 residues. Trimming shortened V by 5 bases and J by 5 bases, and 14 bases separated the two germline ends. CDR3: CASRGGEPHNSPLHF. Here the CDR3 DNA reads TGTGCCAGCAGAGGGGGAGAACCTCATAATTCACCCCTCCACTTT.

The chain carries TRBV19 and TRBJ2-7, with D possibly matching TRBD2 (6 bases). V was clipped by 6 bases and J by 4 bases, with 25 bases between them. This CDR3 region has 17 residues. CDR1 LNHDA and CDR2 SQIVND come from the germline V gene (reference sequence). The CDR3 protein is CASSPVGRLETEYEQYF. The DNA for the CDR3 is TGTGCCAGTAGCCCGGTTGGGAGGCTCGAAACGGAATACGAGCAGTACTTC.

The chain joins TRBV28 to TRBJ1-2; 12 nucleotides line up with TRBD1. V trimming: 6 bases; J trimming: 7 bases; junction bases outside the gene matches: 15. CDR3 length: 17 amino acids. Germline V gene data show CDR1 as MDHEN and CDR2 as SYDVKM. The CDR3 reads CASSHQGQGARKVGYTF. DNA for the CDR3: TGTGCCAGCAGCCACCAGGGACAGGGGGCGCGTAAAGTTGGCTACACCTTC.

The chain carries TRBV29-1 and TRBJ2-7, with 7 bases that match TRBD2. CDR1 is SQVTM, CDR2 ANQGSEA, per germline. V lost 3 bases, J lost 1 base, and 3 bases stayed unmatched. The CDR3 contains 13 residues. The CDR3 protein is CSVDGGYSYEQYF. DNA for the CDR3: TGCAGCGTTGACGGGGGGTATTCCTACGAGCAGTACTTC.

The rearrangement links TRBV19 to TRBJ2-7; 9 positions match TRBD2. The CDR3 runs to 14 residues. V lost 1 base, J lost 5 bases, and 3 bases stayed unmatched. Germline values: CDR1 LNHDA, CDR2 SQIVND (reference sequence). The CDR3, as DNA: TGTGCCAGTAGTATAGTTGCGGGAGGGGACGAGCAGTACTTC. Its protein product is CASSIVAGGDEQYF.

The rearrangement links TRBV29-1 to TRBJ1-2; 10 bases align to TRBD1. CDR1 is SQVTM, CDR2 ANQGSEA, per germline. Losses at the gene ends were 0 bases for V and 3 bases for J; bases not matched to a gene: 7. This CDR3 spans 16 amino acids. CDR3 DNA: TGCAGCGTTGAAGATCCTCGACAGGGGGCCTACTATGGCTACACCTTC. Residues: CSVEDPRQGAYYGYTF.

The chain is built from TRBV3-1 (or the pseudogene TRBV3-2) and TRBJ1-2, with D perhaps matching TRBD1 (5 bases). The germline V gene has CDR1 LGHDT and CDR2 YNNKEL (reference sequence). The CDR3 has 14 amino acids. The V end lost 1 base, the J end lost 7 bases, and 13 bases lay between the germline ends. CDR3 sequence (DNA): TGTGCCAGCAGCCAAGGTTCGGGGGGAGGTGGCTACACCTTC. As protein: CASSQGSGGGGYTF.

This rearrangement joins TRBV19 to TRBJ1-4, with D possibly being TRBD1 (5 bases). V gave up 4 bases and J gave up 7 bases, with 10 bases separating them. Germline V gene lookup returns CDR1 LNHDA and CDR2 SQIVND (reference sequence). The CDR3 has 13 residues. In nucleotides, the CDR3 is TGTGCCAGTAGTAAGGGCCAGGGTGAAAAACTGTTTTTT. This translates into CASSKGQGEKLFF.

CDR3 residues: CASSQGIRGTVPYEQYF. CDR3 sequence (DNA): TGCGCCAGCAGCCAAGGAATAAGGGGAACCGTTCCCTACGAGCAGTACTTC. The chain has TRBV4-1 and TRBJ2-7, with D possibly being TRBD1 (5 bases). V was shortened by 1 base and J by 2 bases, with 18 bases between the two germline ends. Germline assignment: CDR1 MGHRA and CDR2 YSYEKL. The CDR3 extends over 17 amino acids.

The CDR3 DNA is TGTGCCAGCTCACCCGGTGGGCAGGGGGACGATCAGCCCCAGCATTTT. Translated: CASSPGGQGDDQPQHF. The chain is built from TRBV18 and TRBJ1-5; 7 positions match TRBD1. V shed 3 bases and J 5 bases; nucleotides not matched to a gene: 10. CDR3 length equals 16 residues. Germline lookup yields CDR1 KGHSH and CDR2 LQKENI.

This clone showed up just a few times. This chain connects TRBV29-1 to TRBJ2-7, with 7 bases that match TRBD1. Trimming removed 6 bases from V and 4 bases from J; junction bases left unmatched: 12. The CDR3 length is 14 residues. Germline V CDR1 and CDR2: SQVTM, ANQGSEA. Written as DNA, the CDR3 is TGCAGCGTCGCGAGTACAGGGGCGAGTTACGAGCAGTACTTC. This codes for CSVASTGASYEQYF.

This clone appeared many times. The rearrangement joins TRBV5-6 to TRBJ2-7; D ambiguous. This CDR3 is 14 amino acids long. The V end lost 1 base, the J end lost 2 bases, and 10 bases lay between the germline ends. The germline gives CDR1 SGHDT, CDR2 YYEEEE. CDR3 loop: CASSLQPPTYEQYF. The CDR3 DNA reads as TGTGCCAGCAGCTTGCAGCCTCCCACCTACGAGCAGTACTTC.